The clone carrying this TCR beta chain was seen only a few times. The antigen is not known. The entry originates in a study of T cell clones after liver transplantation. Study background: Third-party-reactive TCRbeta sequences from pre-transplant mixed lymphocyte reactions served as antigen-independent comparators.

Generated by immunoSEQ multiplex PCR, the TCRdb table keeps only in-frame clones and is missing some. This table holds 9,500 to 15,000 clones, roughly 80% found once. Study-wide points: Post-transplant time points were not standardized, so conclusions are preliminary. Low donor cell numbers restricted donor-reactive repertoire measurement in a couple of subjects.

Trimming left V 8 bases short and J 4 bases short, with 18 bases between. CDR3 length equals 15 residues. Germline-derived CDR1 and CDR2 are MNHNY and SVGAGI (reference sequence). The chain recombines TRBV6-6 with TRBJ1-5, with D possibly matching TRBD1 (5 bases). The sequence was collected from a human patient who received a liver transplant. Some T cells may possibly be graft donor cells. The sequencing used CD8+ T cells from blood, collected at the 22-month timepoint. CDR3 protein: CASSDLRVPNQPQHF. The DNA for the CDR3 is TGTGCCAGCTCCGATCTCAGGGTGCCTAATCAGCCCCAGCATTTT.